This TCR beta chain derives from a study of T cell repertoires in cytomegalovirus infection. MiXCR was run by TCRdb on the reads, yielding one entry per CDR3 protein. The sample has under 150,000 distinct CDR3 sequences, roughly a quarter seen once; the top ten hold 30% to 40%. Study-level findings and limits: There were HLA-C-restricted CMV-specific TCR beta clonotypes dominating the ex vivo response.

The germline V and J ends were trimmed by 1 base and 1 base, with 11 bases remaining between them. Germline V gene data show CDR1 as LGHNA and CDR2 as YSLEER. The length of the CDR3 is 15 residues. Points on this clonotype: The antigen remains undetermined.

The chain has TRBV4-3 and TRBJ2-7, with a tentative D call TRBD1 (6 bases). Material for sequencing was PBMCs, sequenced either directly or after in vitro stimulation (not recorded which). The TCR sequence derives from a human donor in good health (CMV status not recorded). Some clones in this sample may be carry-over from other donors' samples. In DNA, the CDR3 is TGCGCCAGCAGCCAAGGGACAGAGCAATCCTACGAGCAGTACTTC. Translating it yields CASSQGTEQSYEQYF.